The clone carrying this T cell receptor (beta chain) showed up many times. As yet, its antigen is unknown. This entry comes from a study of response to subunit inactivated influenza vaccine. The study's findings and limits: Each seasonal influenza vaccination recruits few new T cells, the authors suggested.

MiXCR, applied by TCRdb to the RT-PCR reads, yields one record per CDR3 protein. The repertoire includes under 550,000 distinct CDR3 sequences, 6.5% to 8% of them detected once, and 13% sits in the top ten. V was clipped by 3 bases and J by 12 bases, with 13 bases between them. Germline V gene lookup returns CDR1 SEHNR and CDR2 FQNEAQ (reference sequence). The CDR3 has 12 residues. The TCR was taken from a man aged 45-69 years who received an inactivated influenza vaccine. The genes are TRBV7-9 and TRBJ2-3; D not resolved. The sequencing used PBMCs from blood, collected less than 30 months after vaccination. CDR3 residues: CASSLTDSPQYF. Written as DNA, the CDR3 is TGTGCCAGCAGCTTGACCGACTCCCCTCAGTATTTT.